Presented here are 8 T cell receptor beta chains from one specimen sequenced in a study of T cells after posttransplantation cyclophosphamide. Sampled 1 year posttransplant, controls received myeloablative marrow transplants, methotrexate and a calcineurin inhibitor. The data were produced by immunoSEQ multiplex PCR, yet TCRdb's version contains in-frame clones alone and is incomplete. The sample lists fewer than 20,000 clones, roughly 80% seen once, with 2.8% in the top ten. The sequences come from PBMCs, collected 441 days after allogeneic stem cell transplant with calcineurin inhibitor and methotrexate. These receptors all stem from a male patient between 25 and 39 years old who received an allogeneic stem cell transplant from an unrelated donor, was CMV-positive, and had acute and chronic GVHD. A subset of T cells may come from the graft donor.

J is TRBJ2-7 and V is TRBV2, with 7 bases matching TRBD1. CDR1 is SNHLY, CDR2 FYNNEI, per germline. The length of the CDR3 is 13 residues. The V and J ends lost 5 bases and 3 bases, in that order; junction bases with no gene match: 4. The DNA for the CDR3 is TGTGCCAGCAGTTCTGGACAGGACTACGAGCAGTACTTC. Amino acid sequence: CASSSGQDYEQYF.

The rearrangement uses TRBV5-8 and TRBJ1-4; D call uncertain. CDR1 and CDR2 from the germline V gene are SGHTS and YDEGEE. Deletions cut 0 bases from V and 3 bases from J, with 9 bases between. CDR3 length: 15 residues. CDR3 sequence: CASSLGSRSNEKLFF. The CDR3, as DNA: TGTGCCAGCAGCTTGGGGTCCAGATCTAATGAAAAACTGTTTTTT.

The chain uses TRBV28 and TRBJ1-6, with 7 bases lining up with TRBD1. Germline CDR1 reads MDHEN; CDR2 reads SYDVKM. The CDR3 sequence is 16 residues long. Trimming at V came to 1 base and at J to 5 bases, leaving 5 bases not matched to a gene. The CDR3 protein is CASSLLGGQNNSPLHF. For the CDR3, the DNA is TGTGCCAGCAGTTTATTAGGGGGACAGAATAATTCACCCCTCCACTTT.

The CDR3 reads CASSDGLGGEQYF. The CDR3 DNA reads as TGTGCCAGCAGCGACGGACTCGGGGGGGAGCAGTACTTC. This chain uses TRBV5-6 with TRBJ2-7, with 7 bases identical to TRBD2. The CDR3 sequence is 13 residues long. CDR1 and CDR2 (germline): SGHDT, YYEEEE. The ends lost 4 bases at V and 7 bases at J; junction bases unmatched: 8.

This chain joins TRBV13 and TRBJ1-2; unclear D gene. CDR1 is PRHDT and CDR2 is FYEKMQ in the germline V gene (reference sequence). There are 15 residues in the CDR3. V lost 1 base and J lost 6, with 15 bases in between. CDR3 in amino acids: CASSLEDRTRDGYTF. CDR3 nucleotides: TGTGCCAGCAGCTTAGAAGACCGGACTCGGGATGGCTACACCTTC. Filled out from reference TRBV13 and TRBJ1-2, the complete variable domain reads AAGVIQSPRHLIKEKRETATLKCYPIPRHDTVYWYQQGPGQDPQFLISFYEKMQSDKGSIPDRFSAQQFSDYHSELNMSSLELGDSALYFCASSLEDRTRDGYTFGSGTRLTVV.

CDR3 sequence (DNA): TGTGCCAGCAAGCGCATGAGCGGTGGCTACACCTTC. It codes for CASKRMSGGYTF. The chain carries TRBV7-9 and TRBJ1-2; unclear D gene. Trimming shortened V by 7 bases and J by 7 bases, and 13 bases separated the two germline ends. CDR3 length: 12 residues. The V gene's germline CDR1 is SEHNR and CDR2 FQNEAQ (reference sequence).

This clone has only a few counts. This chain connects TRBV4-3 to TRBJ2-1; D remains ambiguous. Trimming removed 0 bases from V and 2 bases from J, with 8 bases in between. There are 15 residues in the CDR3. The V gene's germline CDR1 is LGHNA and CDR2 YSLEER. The CDR3 here is CASSQERSPYNEQFF. The CDR3 DNA reads TGCGCCAGCAGCCAAGAACGAAGCCCCTACAATGAGCAGTTCTTC.

The J gene is TRBJ1-5, the V gene TRBV2; 7 bases are a match to TRBD1. The CDR3 length is 14 residues. Trimming took 7 bases from V and 5 from J; bases not matched to a gene: 8. Per the germline V gene, CDR1 is SNHLY and CDR2 is FYNNEI. The CDR3 DNA reads as TGTGCCAGCATGTCTGGGACAGATTATCAGCCCCAGCATTTT. Encoded protein: CASMSGTDYQPQHF.